Listed here are 27 T cell receptor beta chains from one sample, sequenced in a study of T cells after yellow fever vaccination. TCRdb used MiXCR to reprocess the 5' RACE reads, holding one entry per CDR3 protein. Of 200,000 to 300,000 distinct CDR3 sequences listed, over 6.5% were seen once; the top ten hold 0.8% to 1.2%. This specimen consisted of CD4+ T cells sorted from PBMCs, obtained on the day of the yellow fever booster vaccination. The receptors shown here come from a man aged 25 to 40 who received the YFV17D yellow fever vaccine.

This clonotype appeared a few times. The rearrangement uses TRBV5-1 and TRBJ2-3, with TRBD2 matching 8 bases. The CDR3 consists of 15 residues. Losses at the gene ends were 0 bases for V and 5 bases for J; bases not matched to a gene: 5. Germline-derived CDR1 and CDR2 are SGHRS and YFSETQ. CDR3 nucleotide sequence: TGCGCCAGCAGCTTGGACGGGAGGGCCGTAGATACGCAGTATTTT. Protein product: CASSLDGRAVDTQYF.

This clonotype came up many times. The chain recombines TRBV6-4 with TRBJ1-1, with D tentatively TRBD1 (5 bases). The CDR3 contains 13 residues. V gave up 2 bases and J gave up 11 bases, with 15 bases separating them. CDR1 is MRHNA and CDR2 is SNTAGT in the germline V gene. The CDR3 spells CASSDAPQGRAFF. Here the CDR3 DNA reads TGTGCCAGCAGTGACGCACCGCAGGGACGGGCTTTCTTT.

The V call is TRBV13, the J call TRBJ2-7, with 14 bases that match TRBD2. J was trimmed by 4 bases and V by 4 bases; bases with no gene match: 3. This CDR3 has 15 amino acids. The germline gives CDR1 PRHDT, CDR2 FYEKMQ (reference sequence). The CDR3 here is CASSSGLAGVYEQYF. CDR3 DNA: TGTGCCAGCAGCTCGGGACTAGCGGGAGTATACGAGCAGTACTTC.

The chain links TRBV12-3 or TRBV12-4 to TRBJ1-5, with unresolved D. Trimming pared 6 bases from V and 0 bases from J, leaving 18 bases between. This CDR3 region has 17 residues. Here the CDR3 reads CASSPLIQENSNQPQHF. In nucleotides, the CDR3 is TGTGCCAGCAGCCCTTTAATTCAGGAGAATAGCAATCAGCCCCAGCATTTT.

This clonotype appeared a few times. The chain has TRBV3-1 and TRBJ2-1; 11 bases fit TRBD1. The V segment lost 4 bases and the J segment 7 bases; nucleotides outside the gene matches: 6. This CDR3 has 15 residues. Germline V CDR1 and CDR2: LGHDT, YNNKEL (reference sequence). CDR3 coding DNA: TGTGCCAGCAGCCTCGTGGGACAGGGGGGGAATGAGCAGTTCTTC. Its protein is CASSLVGQGGNEQFF.

This clonotype was observed at least ten times. This chain connects TRBV6-5 to TRBJ1-1, with D unresolved. The CDR3 consists of 14 residues. V was cut by 2 bases and J by 4 bases, with 11 bases left in between. The germline V gene encodes CDR1 MNHEY and CDR2 SVGAGI. In nucleotides, the CDR3 is TGTGCCAGCAGTTACCGCTTGGCGGGCACTGAAGCTTTCTTT. As protein: CASSYRLAGTEAFF.

This clonotype was observed many times. The chain is built from TRBV21-1 and TRBJ2-1; TRBD1, the table's D call, was not compared with the DNA. TRBV21-1 corresponds to a pseudogene. CDR3 length: 15 residues. CDR3 residues: CASSPRLGRCCEQFF. In DNA form, the CDR3 reads TGTGCCAGCAGTCCAAGACTAGGGCGCTGTTGTGAGCAGTTCTTC.

This clonotype was recorded at least ten times. The chain combines TRBV10-3 with TRBJ2-3; the match to TRBD2 covers 9 bases. This CDR3 has 14 amino acids. Germline loops: CDR1 ENHRY, CDR2 SYGVKD. Trimming took 2 bases from V and 8 from J; bases not matched to a gene: 5. The chain's CDR3 is CAISEPRLAATQYF. The CDR3, as DNA: TGTGCCATCAGTGAGCCCCGACTAGCGGCTACGCAGTATTTT.

This clonotype was detected ten times or more. This chain joins TRBV3-1 and TRBJ2-3, with no clear D. V shed 4 bases and J shed 4 bases, with 6 bases lying between them. Per germline, CDR1 LGHDT and CDR2 YNNKEL (reference sequence). The CDR3 length is 12 residues. This CDR3 reads CASSPASDTQYF. The CDR3 nucleotides are TGTGCCAGCAGCCCAGCCTCAGATACGCAGTATTTT.

This clonotype came up many times. This chain uses TRBV29-1 with TRBJ2-5, with a tentative D call TRBD1 (5 bases). Trimming left V 8 bases short and J 5 bases short, with 15 bases between. This CDR3 spans 12 amino acids. Germline V gene data show CDR1 as SQVTM and CDR2 as ANQGSEA. The CDR3 region is CSINQGGETQYF. CDR3 DNA: TGCAGCATAAACCAGGGTGGCGAGACCCAGTACTTC.

This chain connects TRBV5-8 to TRBJ2-3; possibly TRBD1 for D (6 bases). The CDR3 length is 17 residues. V lost 2 bases to trimming and J lost 3 bases, with 19 bases between them. Germline CDR1 reads SGHTS; CDR2 reads YDEGEE. In DNA, the CDR3 is TGTGCCAGCAGCTTCCGAGCAACAGGGAGAAGAACAGATACGCAGTATTTT. This gives the protein CASSFRATGRRTDTQYF.

This clonotype was counted between two and nine times. The gene calls are TRBV5-5 and TRBJ1-5; no definite D call. The CDR3 totals 16 residues. Germline CDR1 SGHKS, CDR2 YYEKEE (reference sequence). V lost 4 bases and J 2 bases, leaving 16 bases between the germline ends. Written as DNA, the CDR3 is TGTGCCAGCAGCCCACTTTGGAATCCACGCAATCAGCCCCAGCATTTT. Its translation is CASSPLWNPRNQPQHF.

This clonotype was counted many times. The chain combines TRBV14 with TRBJ2-1; 10 bases fit TRBD2. V lost 3 bases to trimming and J lost 8 bases; unmatched junction nucleotides: 16. CDR1 and CDR2 from the germline V gene are SGHDN and FVKESK. The CDR3 has 18 amino acids. DNA for the CDR3: TGTGCCAGCAGCCATAGGGTTGTGCTCGCTAGCGGGAGCGATGAGCAGTTCTTC. Its translation: CASSHRVVLASGSDEQFF.

This clonotype was seen ten or more times. In nucleotides, the CDR3 is TGTGCCAGCAGCGCCCTTGGGGGGTTACAAGAGACCCAGTACTTC. This translates into CASSALGGLQETQYF. V usage is TRBV7-6 and J usage is TRBJ2-5; the D gene is possibly TRBD2 (6 bases). V was trimmed by 5 bases and J by 2 bases, leaving 15 bases between them. The CDR3 has 15 residues. Germline CDR1 reads SGHVS; CDR2 reads FNYEAQ.

The chain links TRBV12-3 or TRBV12-4 to TRBJ2-7; TRBD2 matches 13 bases. V lost 6 bases to trimming and J lost 6 bases; unmatched junction nucleotides: 5. CDR3 length equals 14 residues. The CDR3 here is CASRTGLAGVEQYF. The CDR3 nucleotides are TGTGCCAGCAGAACAGGACTAGCGGGAGTCGAGCAGTACTTC.

This chain joins TRBV7-2 and TRBJ2-1; 8 bases agree with TRBD1. CDR1 is SGHTA and CDR2 is FQGNSA in the germline V gene. V trimming: 4 bases; J trimming: 12 bases; junction bases outside the gene matches: 5. This CDR3 comprises 12 residues. The CDR3, as DNA: TGTGCCAGCAGCTCTTGGACAGGGCGGCAGTTCTTC. Amino acids: CASSSWTGRQFF.

This clonotype was detected only a few times. This rearrangement joins TRBV10-3 to TRBJ2-5, with 8 nucleotides matching TRBD1. The V and J ends lost 3 bases and 4 bases, in that order; junction bases with no gene match: 7. This CDR3 is built from 15 residues. Looked up from germline, CDR1 is ENHRY and CDR2 is SYGVKD. CDR3 in amino acids: CAISDFGQGTETQYF. CDR3 coding DNA: TGTGCCATCAGTGATTTCGGACAGGGCACAGAGACCCAGTACTTC.

This clonotype was seen a few times. The V gene is TRBV20-1, the J gene TRBJ1-2; possibly TRBD1 for D (6 bases). The length of the CDR3 is 17 residues. Germline CDR1 is DFQATT and CDR2 is SNEGSKA (reference sequence). Trimming removed 0 bases at V and 0 bases at J, with 17 bases between. This CDR3 reads CSARDKGGNSSNYGYTF. DNA for the CDR3: TGCAGTGCTAGAGATAAAGGGGGGAATTCCTCTAACTATGGCTACACCTTC.

This clonotype was seen only a few times. This chain connects TRBV7-6 to TRBJ2-7; 12 bases line up with TRBD1. Germline trimming cut 5 bases from V and 7 bases from J; bases unmatched to any gene: 6. CDR1 and CDR2 from the germline V gene are SGHVS and FNYEAQ. The CDR3 sequence is 14 residues long. The CDR3 DNA reads TGTGCCAGCAGCGCCTCGGGACAGGGGGCTGAGCAGTACTTC. Its translation: CASSASGQGAEQYF.

This clonotype occurred many times. The chain combines TRBV12-3 or TRBV12-4 with TRBJ1-1; the D is unclear. Trimming took off 6 bases at V and 6 bases at J, with 11 bases between the two ends. CDR3 length: 12 residues. CDR3 loop: CASRGAGSEAFF. CDR3 DNA sequence: TGTGCCAGCAGAGGCGCCGGCTCTGAAGCTTTCTTT.

This clonotype has only a few counts. The chain carries TRBV15 and TRBJ2-5; no firm D call. The CDR3 length is 12 residues. Trimming cost V 1 base and J 2 bases, with 2 bases left between them. The germline gives CDR1 LNHNV, CDR2 YYDKDF (reference sequence). This CDR3 reads CATSRGQETQYF. CDR3 nucleotides: TGTGCCACCAGCAGAGGTCAAGAGACCCAGTACTTC. Based on the CDR3 plus reference TRBV15 and TRBJ2-5, the full variable domain is DAMVIQNPRYQVTQFGKPVTLSCSQTLNHNVMYWYQQKSSQAPKLLFHYYDKDFNNEADTPDNFQSRRPNTSFCFLDIRSPGLGDTAMYLCATSRGQETQYFGPGTRLLVL.

The V and J genes are TRBV28 and TRBJ2-6; D gene ambiguous. Between the trimmed V and J ends, which lost 2 bases and 0 bases, there was a span of 14 bases. The germline V gene has CDR1 MDHEN and CDR2 SYDVKM. This CDR3 spans 18 amino acids. CDR3 sequence (DNA): TGTGCCAGCAGTTTAGTGGGCTACCTAGACTCTGGGGCCAACGTCCTGACTTTC. Amino acids: CASSLVGYLDSGANVLTF.

This clonotype has ten or more counts. CDR3 sequence reads: CASRRTGMGVETQYF. As DNA, the CDR3 is TGTGCCAGCAGGAGGACAGGGATGGGTGTGGAGACCCAGTACTTC. The J gene is TRBJ2-5, the V gene TRBV6-5; 8 positions agree with TRBD1. Germline CDR1 reads MNHEY; CDR2 reads SVGAGI. The CDR3 sequence is 15 residues long. The J segment lost 5 bases and the V segment lost 6 bases, leaving 11 bases of the junction unmatched.

This rearrangement joins TRBV27 to TRBJ1-4, with D unclear. V dropped 3 bases and J dropped 11 bases, with 16 bases sitting between them. Germline-derived CDR1 and CDR2 are MNHEY and SMNVEV (reference sequence). The CDR3 length is 14 residues. CDR3 region: CASSFTSASRKLFF. As DNA, the CDR3 is TGTGCCAGCAGTTTCACCTCGGCCAGCCGGAAACTGTTTTTT.

This chain links TRBV5-4 with TRBJ2-3; TRBD1 agrees at 9 bases. After removal of 1 base from V and 5 bases from J, the junction contained 5 bases not matched to a gene. CDR1 and CDR2 (germline): SGHNT, YYREEE (reference sequence). This CDR3 is built from 15 residues. The chain's CDR3 is CASSLRQGDVDTQYF. CDR3 nucleotide sequence: TGTGCCAGCAGCTTGAGACAGGGGGATGTAGATACGCAGTATTTT. Drawing the rest from reference TRBV5-4 and TRBJ2-3, the complete variable domain is ETGVTQSPTHLIKTRGQQVTLRCSSQSGHNTVSWYQQALGQGPQFIFQYYREEENGRGNFPPRFSGLQFPNYSSELNVNALELDDSALYLCASSLRQGDVDTQYFGPGTRLTVL.

The chain recombines TRBV6-5 with TRBJ2-2, with 13 bases fitting TRBD2. V was pared by 0 bases and J by 4 bases, with 2 bases of the junction left unmatched. Germline V CDR1 and CDR2: MNHEY, SVGAGI. CDR3 size: 17 residues. The CDR3, as DNA: TGTGCCAGCAGTTACTCCGGACTAGCGGGAGTCACCGGGGAGCTGTTTTTT. Protein sequence: CASSYSGLAGVTGELFF.

This clonotype was detected a few times. This chain joins TRBV6-5 and TRBJ2-5; 8 positions match TRBD1. The CDR3 extends over 13 amino acids. V gave up 2 bases and J gave up 7 bases; unmatched junction bases: 3. Germline V CDR1 and CDR2: MNHEY, SVGAGI. CDR3 sequence: CASSYGDRWTQYF. The CDR3 coding sequence is TGTGCCAGCAGTTACGGGGACAGGTGGACCCAGTACTTC.